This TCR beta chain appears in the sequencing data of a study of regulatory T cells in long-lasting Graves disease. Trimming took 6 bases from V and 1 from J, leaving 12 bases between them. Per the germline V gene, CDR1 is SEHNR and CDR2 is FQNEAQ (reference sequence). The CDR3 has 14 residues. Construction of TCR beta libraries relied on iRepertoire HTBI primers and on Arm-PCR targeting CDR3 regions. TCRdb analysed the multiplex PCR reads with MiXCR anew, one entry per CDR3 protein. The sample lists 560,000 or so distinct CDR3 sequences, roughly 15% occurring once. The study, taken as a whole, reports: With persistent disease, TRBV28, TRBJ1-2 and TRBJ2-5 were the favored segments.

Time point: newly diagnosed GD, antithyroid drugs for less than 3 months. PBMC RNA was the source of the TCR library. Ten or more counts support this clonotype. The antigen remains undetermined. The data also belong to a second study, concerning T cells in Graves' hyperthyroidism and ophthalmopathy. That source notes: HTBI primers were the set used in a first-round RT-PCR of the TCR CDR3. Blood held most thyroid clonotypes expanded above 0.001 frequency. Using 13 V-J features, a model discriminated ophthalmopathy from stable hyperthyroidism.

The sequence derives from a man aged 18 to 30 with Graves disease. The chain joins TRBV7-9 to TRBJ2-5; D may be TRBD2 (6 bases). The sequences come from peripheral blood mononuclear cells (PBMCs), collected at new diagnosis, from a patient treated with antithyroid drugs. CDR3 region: CASSFRLVQETQYF. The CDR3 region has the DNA TGTGCCAGCAGTTTCCGACTAGTCCAAGAGACCCAGTACTTC.